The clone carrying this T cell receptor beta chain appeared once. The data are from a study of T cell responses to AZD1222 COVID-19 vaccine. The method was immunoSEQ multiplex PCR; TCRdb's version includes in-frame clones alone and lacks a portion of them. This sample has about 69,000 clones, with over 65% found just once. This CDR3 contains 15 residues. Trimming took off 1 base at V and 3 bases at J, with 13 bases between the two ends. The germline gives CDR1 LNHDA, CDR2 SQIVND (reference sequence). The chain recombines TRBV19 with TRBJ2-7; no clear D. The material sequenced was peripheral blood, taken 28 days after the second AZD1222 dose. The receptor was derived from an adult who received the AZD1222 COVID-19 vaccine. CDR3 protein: CASSIGWTPLYEQYF. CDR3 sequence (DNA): TGTGCCAGTAGTATAGGCTGGACCCCACTCTACGAGCAGTACTTC.